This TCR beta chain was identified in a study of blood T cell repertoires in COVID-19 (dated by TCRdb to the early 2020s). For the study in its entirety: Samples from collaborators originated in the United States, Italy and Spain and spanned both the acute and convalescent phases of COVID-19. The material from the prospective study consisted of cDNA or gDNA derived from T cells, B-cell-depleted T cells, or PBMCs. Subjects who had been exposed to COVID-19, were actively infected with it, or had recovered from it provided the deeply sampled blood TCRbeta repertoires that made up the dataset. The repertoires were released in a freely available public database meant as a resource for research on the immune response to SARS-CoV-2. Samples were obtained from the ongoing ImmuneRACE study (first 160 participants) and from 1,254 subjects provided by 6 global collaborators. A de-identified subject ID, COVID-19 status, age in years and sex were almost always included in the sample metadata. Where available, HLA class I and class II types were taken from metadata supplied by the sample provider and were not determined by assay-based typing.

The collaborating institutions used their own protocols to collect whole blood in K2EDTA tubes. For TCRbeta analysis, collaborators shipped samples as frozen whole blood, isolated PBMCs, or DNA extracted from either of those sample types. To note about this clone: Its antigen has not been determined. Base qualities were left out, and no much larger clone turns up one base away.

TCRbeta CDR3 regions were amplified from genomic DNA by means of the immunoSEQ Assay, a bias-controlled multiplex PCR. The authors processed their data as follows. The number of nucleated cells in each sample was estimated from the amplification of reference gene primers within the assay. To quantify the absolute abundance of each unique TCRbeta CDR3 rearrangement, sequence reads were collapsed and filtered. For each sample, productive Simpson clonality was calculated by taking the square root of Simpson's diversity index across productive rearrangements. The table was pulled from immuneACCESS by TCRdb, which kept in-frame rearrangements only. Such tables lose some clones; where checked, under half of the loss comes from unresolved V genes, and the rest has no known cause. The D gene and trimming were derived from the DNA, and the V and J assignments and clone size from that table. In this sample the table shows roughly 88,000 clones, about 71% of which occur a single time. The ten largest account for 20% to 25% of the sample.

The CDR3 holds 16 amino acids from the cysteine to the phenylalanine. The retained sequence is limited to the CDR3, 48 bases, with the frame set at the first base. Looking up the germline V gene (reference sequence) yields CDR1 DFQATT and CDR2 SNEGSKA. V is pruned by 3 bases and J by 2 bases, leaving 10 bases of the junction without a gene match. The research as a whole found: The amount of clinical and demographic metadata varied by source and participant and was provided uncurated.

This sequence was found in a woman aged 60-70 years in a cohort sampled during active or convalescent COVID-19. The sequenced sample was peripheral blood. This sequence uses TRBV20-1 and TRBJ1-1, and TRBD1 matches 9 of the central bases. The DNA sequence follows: TGCAGTGCTAGTGGAGGTACAGGGGGCGGAAACACTGAAGCTTTCTTT. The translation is CSASGGTGGGNTEAFF.